These 2 T cell receptor beta chains were all obtained from the same sample, sequenced in a study of blood T cell repertoires in COVID-19. Assay used: immunoSEQ multiplex PCR; TCRdb lists only in-frame clones, some missing. The sample shows approximately 330,000 clones, roughly 90% of them seen only once. The sequenced material came from peripheral blood. Receptor source: a young man with COVID-19, enrolled during active disease.

This chain's CDR3 is CAWSLGTGGEKLFF. DNA for the CDR3: TGTGCCTGGAGCCTCGGGACAGGAGGTGAAAAACTGTTTTTT. V is TRBV30 and J is TRBJ1-4; 8 nucleotides agree with TRBD1. With V trimmed by 3 bases and J by 7 bases, 7 bases remained unmatched. The length of the CDR3 is 14 residues. Germline assignment: CDR1 GTSNPN and CDR2 SVGIG (reference sequence).

DNA of the CDR3: TGCGCCAGCAGCGTGGGACAGGGGGCCTACAATGAGCAGTTCTTC. Encoded protein: CASSVGQGAYNEQFF. This chain uses TRBV5-1 with TRBJ2-1; TRBD1 aligns across 11 bases. Germline CDR1 reads SGHRS; CDR2 reads YFSETQ. The CDR3 covers 15 residues. V dropped 4 bases and J dropped 2; count of bases not matched to a gene: 2. Combining the CDR3 with reference TRBV5-1 and TRBJ2-1 gives the whole variable domain KAGVTQTPRYLIKTRGQQVTLSCSPISGHRSVSWYQQTPGQGLQFLFEYFSETQRNKGNFPGRFSGRQFSNSRSEMNVSTLELGDSALYLCASSVGQGAYNEQFFGPGTRLTVL.